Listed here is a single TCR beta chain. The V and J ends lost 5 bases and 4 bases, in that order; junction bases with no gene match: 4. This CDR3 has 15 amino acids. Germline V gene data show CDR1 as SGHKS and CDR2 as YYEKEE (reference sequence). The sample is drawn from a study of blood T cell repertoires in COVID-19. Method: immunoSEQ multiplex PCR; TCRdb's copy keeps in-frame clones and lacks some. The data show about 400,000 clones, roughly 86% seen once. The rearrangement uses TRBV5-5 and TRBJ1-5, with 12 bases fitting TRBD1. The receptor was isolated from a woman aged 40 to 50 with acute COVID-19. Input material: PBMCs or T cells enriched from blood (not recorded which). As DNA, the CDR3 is TGTGCCAGCAGTCCGGGACAGGGGGCGAATCAGCCCCAGCATTTT. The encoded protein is CASSPGQGANQPQHF. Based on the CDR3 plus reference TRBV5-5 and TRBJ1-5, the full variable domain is DAGVTQSPTHLIKTRGQQVTLRCSPISGHKSVSWYQQVLGQGPQFIFQYYEKEERGRGNFPDRFSARQFPNYSSELNVNALLLGDSALYLCASSPGQGANQPQHFGDGTRLSIL.